The clone carrying this T cell receptor (beta chain) was observed a single time. PCR used 60 Vbeta primers and 13 Jbeta primers. Original handling: An analysis that came later counted some 85 million unique TCR beta chains, some 11 million shared. Repertoires were generated with immunoSEQ multiplex PCR, while TCRdb's copy carries only in-frame clones and drops some. Clone size and the V and J calls come from that table; the DNA yielded D and trimming. This sample has tens of thousands of clones, with approximately 68% found just once. These data belong to a study of cytomegalovirus exposure and HLA in healthy donors. Source material: PBMCs. The receptor comes from a boy between 10 and 17 years old in good health and CMV-seropositive.

The DNA for the CDR3 is TGTGCCAGCAGCCCCCAGGTGATGGCAGGGGACACCGGGGAGCTGTTTTTT. It encodes CASSPQVMAGDTGELFF. This chain uses TRBV9 with TRBJ2-2, with D possibly being TRBD1 (6 bases). The CDR3 loop spans 17 amino acids. With 4 bases removed from V and 3 bases from J, the gap between germline ends came to 19 bases. Germline CDR1 reads SGDLS; CDR2 reads YYNGEE.